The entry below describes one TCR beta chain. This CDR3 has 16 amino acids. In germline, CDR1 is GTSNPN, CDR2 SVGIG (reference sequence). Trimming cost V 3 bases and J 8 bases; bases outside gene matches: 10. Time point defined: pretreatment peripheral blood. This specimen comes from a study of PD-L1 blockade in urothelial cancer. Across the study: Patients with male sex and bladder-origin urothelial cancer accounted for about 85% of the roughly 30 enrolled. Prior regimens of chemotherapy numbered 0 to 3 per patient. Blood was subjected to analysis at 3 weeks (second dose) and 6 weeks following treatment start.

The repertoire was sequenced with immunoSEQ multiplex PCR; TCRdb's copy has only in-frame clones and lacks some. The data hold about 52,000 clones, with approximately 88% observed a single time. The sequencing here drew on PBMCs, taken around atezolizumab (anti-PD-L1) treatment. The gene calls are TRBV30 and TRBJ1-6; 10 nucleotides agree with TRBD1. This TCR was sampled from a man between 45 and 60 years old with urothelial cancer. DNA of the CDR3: TGTGCCTGGAGGCGCTTAACCGGACAGGGGGATTCACCCCTCCACTTT. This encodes CAWRRLTGQGDSPLHF.